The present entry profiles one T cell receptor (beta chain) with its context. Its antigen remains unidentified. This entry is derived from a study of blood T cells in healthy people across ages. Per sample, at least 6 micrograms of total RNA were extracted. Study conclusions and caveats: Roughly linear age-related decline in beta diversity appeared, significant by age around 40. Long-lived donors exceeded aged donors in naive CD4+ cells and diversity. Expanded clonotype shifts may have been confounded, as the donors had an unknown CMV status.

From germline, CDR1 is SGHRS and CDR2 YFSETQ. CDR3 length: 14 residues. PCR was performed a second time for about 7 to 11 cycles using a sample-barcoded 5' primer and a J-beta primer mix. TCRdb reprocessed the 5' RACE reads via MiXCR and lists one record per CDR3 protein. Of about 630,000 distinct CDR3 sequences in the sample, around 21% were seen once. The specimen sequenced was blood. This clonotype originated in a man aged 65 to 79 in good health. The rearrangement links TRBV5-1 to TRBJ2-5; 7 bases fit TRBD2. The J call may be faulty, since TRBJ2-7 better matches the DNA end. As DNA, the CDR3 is TGCGCCAGCAGCATGGGACTAACCGGATACGAGCAGTACTTC. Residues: CASSMGLTGYEQYF.